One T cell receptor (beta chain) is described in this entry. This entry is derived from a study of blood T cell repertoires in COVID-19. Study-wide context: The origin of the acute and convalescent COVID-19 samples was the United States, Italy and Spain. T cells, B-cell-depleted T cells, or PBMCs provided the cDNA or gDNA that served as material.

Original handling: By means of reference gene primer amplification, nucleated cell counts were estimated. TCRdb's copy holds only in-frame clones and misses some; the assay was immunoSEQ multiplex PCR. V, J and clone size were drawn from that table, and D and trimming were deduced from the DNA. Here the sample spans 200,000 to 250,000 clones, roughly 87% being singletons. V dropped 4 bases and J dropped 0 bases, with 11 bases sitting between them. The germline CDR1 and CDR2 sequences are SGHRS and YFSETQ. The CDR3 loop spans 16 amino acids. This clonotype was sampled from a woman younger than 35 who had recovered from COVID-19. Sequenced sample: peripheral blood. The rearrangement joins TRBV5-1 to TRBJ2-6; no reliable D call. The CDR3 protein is CASSRTQSSGANVLTF. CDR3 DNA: TGCGCCAGCAGCCGTACACAGAGCTCTGGGGCCAACGTCCTGACTTTC. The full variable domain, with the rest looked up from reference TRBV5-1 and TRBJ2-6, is KAGVTQTPRYLIKTRGQQVTLSCSPISGHRSVSWYQQTPGQGLQFLFEYFSETQRNKGNFPGRFSGRQFSNSRSEMNVSTLELGDSALYLCASSRTQSSGANVLTFGAGSRLTVL.